A single sample is the source of the 15 T cell receptor beta chains below, sequenced in a study of identical twins. TCRdb called the 5' RACE reads again in MiXCR, with one record for every CDR3 protein. The sample records a few hundred thousand distinct CDR3 sequences, about 10% being singletons. Sequenced sample: naive T cells sorted from blood. All receptors derive from a woman between 45 and 60 years old in good health.

This clonotype was seen a few times. This CDR3 reads CASSLDEENIQYF. CDR3 sequence (DNA): TGTGCCAGCAGTTTAGACGAGGAAAACATTCAGTACTTC. This rearrangement joins TRBV12-3 or TRBV12-4 to TRBJ2-4; no clear D gene. This CDR3 region has 13 residues. V lost 1 base and J lost 5, with 6 bases in between.

This clonotype was detected a few times. The chain has TRBV4-1 and TRBJ1-4; no clear D gene. This CDR3 comprises 15 residues. The germline gives CDR1 MGHRA, CDR2 YSYEKL. V shed 1 base and J shed 1 base, with 7 bases lying between them. Here the CDR3 DNA reads TGCGCCAGCAGCCAAGTGGGATTAACTAATGAAAAACTGTTTTTT. Residues: CASSQVGLTNEKLFF.

This clonotype appeared many times. The V gene is TRBV24-1, the J gene TRBJ2-1, with 7 bases lining up with TRBD2. V was clipped by 4 bases and J by 5 bases; unmatched bases: 13. This CDR3 has 17 amino acids. Looked up from germline, CDR1 is KGHDR and CDR2 is SFDVKD. The CDR3 spells CATSDWKTGGVNNEQFF. As DNA, the CDR3 is TGTGCCACCAGTGACTGGAAAACGGGAGGAGTAAACAATGAGCAGTTCTTC.

This clonotype was seen a handful of times. V usage is TRBV10-3 and J usage is TRBJ2-7; 11 bases are shared with TRBD1. Trimming took 6 bases from V and 7 from J; bases not matched to a gene: 8. The CDR3 has 14 amino acids. In germline, CDR1 is ENHRY, CDR2 SYGVKD. Written as DNA, the CDR3 is TGTGCCATCAGAGACGGACAGGGGGCGGGAGAGCAGTACGTC. Amino acid sequence: CAIRDGQGAGEQYV.

This clonotype occurred many times. V usage is TRBV15 and J usage is TRBJ1-2, with 7 bases fitting TRBD1. The CDR3 covers 17 residues. Trimming at V came to 4 bases and at J to 6 bases, leaving 17 bases not matched to a gene. Germline V gene data show CDR1 as LNHNV and CDR2 as YYDKDF (reference sequence). In nucleotides, the CDR3 is TGTGCCACCAGCACGCGGGACAGAATAGCTCCGTCTCATGGCTACACCTTC. Amino acid sequence: CATSTRDRIAPSHGYTF. The variable domain in full, with the rest retrieved from reference TRBV15 and TRBJ1-2, is DAMVIQNPRYQVTQFGKPVTLSCSQTLNHNVMYWYQQKSSQAPKLLFHYYDKDFNNEADTPDNFQSRRPNTSFCFLDIRSPGLGDTAMYLCATSTRDRIAPSHGYTFGSGTRLTVV.

The V gene is TRBV27, the J gene TRBJ2-7, with 8 positions matching TRBD1. The ends lost 2 bases at V and 0 bases at J; junction bases unmatched: 3. The CDR3 has 15 amino acids. CDR1 is MNHEY and CDR2 is SMNVEV in the germline V gene (reference sequence). DNA of the CDR3: TGTGCCAGCAGTTTAAGGACAGGGCCCTCCTACGAGCAGTACGTC. Its translation is CASSLRTGPSYEQYV.

This chain uses TRBV6-5 with TRBJ1-3, with 11 bases lining up with TRBD1. V shed 4 bases and J 3 bases; nucleotides not matched to a gene: 2. This CDR3 is 15 amino acids long. Germline CDR1 is MNHEY and CDR2 is SVGAGI. This chain's CDR3 is CASSWTGGDGNTIYF. The CDR3 nucleotides are TGTGCCAGCAGTTGGACAGGGGGCGATGGAAACACCATATATTTT.

A few counts support this clonotype. The rearrangement uses TRBV5-1 and TRBJ2-2; the match to TRBD1 covers 8 bases. Germline lookup yields CDR1 SGHRS and CDR2 YFSETQ. The CDR3 is 16 amino acids. J was trimmed by 7 bases and V by 1 base; bases with no gene match: 9. Here the CDR3 DNA reads TGCGCCAGCAGCTTGAGAGGACAGGGTGAAAACGGGGAGCTGTTTTTT. It yields the protein CASSLRGQGENGELFF.

CDR3: CASSLGQASYEQYF. The CDR3 DNA follows: TGCGCCAGCAGCCTGGGACAGGCCTCCTACGAGCAGTACTTC. This chain links TRBV5-1 with TRBJ2-7, with 8 bases aligning to TRBD1. J was trimmed by 0 bases and V by 4 bases; bases with no gene match: 3. The germline V gene encodes CDR1 SGHRS and CDR2 YFSETQ. The CDR3 contains 14 residues.

This chain links TRBV20-1 with TRBJ2-1; D unresolved. Trimming shortened V by 6 bases and J by 0 bases, and 15 bases separated the two germline ends. The CDR3 consists of 15 residues. Looked up from germline, CDR1 is DFQATT and CDR2 is SNEGSKA (reference sequence). The CDR3 here is CSATSDASSYNEQFF. DNA for the CDR3: TGCAGTGCAACCTCGGACGCCAGCTCCTACAATGAGCAGTTCTTC.

The chain recombines TRBV4-1 with TRBJ2-3; tentatively, D is TRBD1 or TRBD2 (5 bases each). CDR1 is MGHRA and CDR2 is YSYEKL in the germline V gene. This CDR3 region has 14 residues. With 1 base removed from V and 8 bases from J, the gap between germline ends came to 13 bases. In DNA form, the CDR3 reads TGCGCCAGCAGCCAAGTAGGGACGACTGGTACGCAGTATTTT. It specifies CASSQVGTTGTQYF.

In this sample, this clonotype turned up a few times. The chain couples TRBV12-3 or TRBV12-4 to TRBJ1-1; D is uncertain. This CDR3 region has 13 residues. The V and J ends lost 5 bases and 0 bases respectively, with 7 bases between them. The CDR3 DNA sequence: TGTGCCAGCAGTGCGTATATGAACACTGAAGCTTTCTTT. Its protein product is CASSAYMNTEAFF.

This sequence joins TRBV12-3 or TRBV12-4 and TRBJ1-2; tentatively, D is TRBD1 (6 bases). The CDR3 runs 12 residues. V lost 6 bases and J lost 7, with 12 bases in between. CDR3 amino acids: CASRQIGGGYTF. Written as DNA, the CDR3 is TGTGCCAGCAGGCAAATAGGGGGTGGCTACACCTTC.

In DNA form, the CDR3 reads TGTGCCAGCAGCAGACCCCGACAGAAAGCGGGGAAATACGAGCAGTACGTC. Protein product: CASSRPRQKAGKYEQYV. This rearrangement joins TRBV7-6 to TRBJ2-7, with 7 positions matching TRBD2. Germline CDR1 SGHVS, CDR2 FNYEAQ. V dropped 5 bases and J dropped 4; count of bases not matched to a gene: 17. The CDR3 runs to 17 residues.

This clonotype has just a few counts. V usage is TRBV21-1 and J usage is TRBJ2-2; TRBD2, the D gene given by the table, was not confirmed from the DNA. TRBV21-1 is noted as a pseudogene. CDR3 length: 16 residues. CDR3 DNA sequence: TGTGCCAGCAGCATTTCCCTAGCGGGAGAGGCCGGGGAGCTGTTTTTT. Amino acid sequence: CASSISLAGEAGELFF.